The next 21 T cell receptor beta chains were all read from a single sample in a study of blood T cells in healthy people across ages. Primers used in a second PCR of roughly 6 to 11 cycles were a sample-barcoded 5' primer and a J-beta primer mix. TCRdb used MiXCR to reprocess the 5' RACE reads, holding one entry per CDR3 protein. The profile shows roughly 700,000 distinct CDR3 sequences, 32% of them singletons. What was sequenced was blood. Receptors originate from a woman older than 75 in good health.

This clonotype occurred a few times. This could be a read error, since a much larger clone is one nucleotide away. The chain recombines TRBV5-1 with TRBJ1-2, with a possible D match to TRBD1 (5 bases). Per germline, CDR1 SGHRS and CDR2 YFSETQ. The CDR3 totals 14 residues. Trimming removed 3 bases at V and 8 bases at J, with 17 bases between. In nucleotides, the CDR3 is TGCGCCAGCAGCTGGGGGTGGACACAAGCCGGCTACACCTTC. It codes for CASSWGWTQAGYTF.

The sample holds many counts of this clonotype. The chain recombines TRBV18 with TRBJ2-5; D is unresolved. The germline CDR1 and CDR2 sequences are KGHSH and LQKENI. CDR3 length: 13 residues. Trimming cost V 1 base and J 4 bases, with 7 bases left between them. DNA of the CDR3: TGTGCCAGCTCACCACAGGGAATAGAGACCCAGTACTTC. As protein: CASSPQGIETQYF.

This clonotype was detected many times. The V and J genes are TRBV6-1 and TRBJ2-7; no clear D gene. With 5 bases removed from V and 5 bases from J, the gap between germline ends came to 16 bases. The CDR3 has 14 residues. CDR1 and CDR2 (germline): MNHNS, SASEGT. The CDR3 spells CASSFRAASNEQYF. CDR3 bases: TGTGCCAGCAGTTTCCGGGCCGCGAGTAACGAGCAGTACTTC.

To note about this clonotype: The germline gene is not matched at one end of the junction; a read error may be the cause. V and J are TRBV5-4 and TRBJ2-2; 8 positions agree with TRBD2. Germline V lookup: CDR1 SGHNT, CDR2 YYREEE (reference sequence). CDR3 length: 15 amino acids. CDR3 sequence: CASSLDSGTTGERFF. The CDR3, as DNA: TGTGCCAGCAGCTTGGATAGCGGGACCACCGGGGAGCGGTTTTTT.

The chain combines TRBV30 with TRBJ2-3; 10 bases are a match to TRBD2. Germline CDR1 is GTSNPN and CDR2 is SVGIG (reference sequence). Trimming at V came to 0 bases and at J to 1 base, leaving 4 bases not matched to a gene. The CDR3 extends over 16 amino acids. This chain's CDR3 is CAWSVPGTSGTDTQYF. In DNA form, the CDR3 reads TGTGCCTGGAGTGTACCGGGGACTAGCGGCACAGATACGCAGTATTTT.

The chain carries TRBV19 and TRBJ2-3; D not certain. V lost 11 bases, J lost 6 bases, and 21 bases lay in between. The CDR3 covers 14 residues. Germline V gene sequence: CDR1 LNHDA, CDR2 SQIVND (reference sequence). CDR3 protein: CAARSQAQSDTQYF. CDR3 bases: TGTGCCGCCCGGAGCCAGGCCCAGTCGGATACGCAGTATTTT. Variable domain in full (rest from reference TRBV19 and TRBJ2-3): DGGITQSPKYLFRKEGQNVTLSCEQNLNHDAMYWYRQDPGQGLRLIYYSQIVNDFQKGDIAEGYSVSREKKESFPLTVTSAQKNPTAFYLCAARSQAQSDTQYFGPGTRLTVL.

This chain uses TRBV16 with TRBJ1-5; D is perhaps TRBD1 (5 bases). The CDR3 sequence is 13 residues long. Germline V CDR1 and CDR2: KGHSY, FQNENV. V lost 4 bases and J lost 7, with 11 bases in between. The CDR3 DNA reads as TGTGCCAGCAGCCCACCCCGGGGGCAGCCCCAGCATTTT. Protein: CASSPPRGQPQHF.

This clonotype occurred once. The gene calls are TRBV20-1 and TRBJ1-2; 7 nucleotides line up with TRBD1. Germline V gene lookup returns CDR1 DFQATT and CDR2 SNEGSKA (reference sequence). Trimming at V came to 4 bases and at J to 2 bases, leaving 7 bases not matched to a gene. CDR3 length: 14 amino acids. CDR3 DNA sequence: TGCAGTGCTACCGGGACAGCGAAAAACTATGGCTACACCTTC. Translating gives CSATGTAKNYGYTF.

This clonotype was observed at least ten times. This chain connects TRBV19 to TRBJ1-5; 10 nucleotides line up with TRBD1. CDR1 LNHDA and CDR2 SQIVND come from the germline V gene (reference sequence). The V gene end was trimmed by 6 bases and the J gene end by 7 bases; junction bases not matched to a gene: 12. This CDR3 is 16 amino acids long. The CDR3 loop reads CASSAGTGDFRQPQHF. The CDR3 nucleotides read TGTGCCAGTAGCGCCGGGACAGGGGATTTTAGGCAGCCCCAGCATTTT.

This clonotype was detected only a few times. The V call is TRBV5-4, the J call TRBJ2-6; unclear D gene. The CDR3 has 15 residues. V lost 0 bases and J 8 bases, leaving 12 bases between the germline ends. Looked up from germline, CDR1 is SGHNT and CDR2 is YYREEE (reference sequence). The CDR3 DNA reads as TGTGCCAGCAGCTTGGACCAGAACCCTACCAACGTCCTGACTTTC. Amino acids: CASSLDQNPTNVLTF.

This clonotype was picked up many times. As DNA, the CDR3 is TGTGCCAGTAGACTTGACTTACGGACCGGGACAGAGTACGAGCAGTACTTC. It specifies CASRLDLRTGTEYEQYF. J is TRBJ2-7 and V is TRBV6-1; 7 positions agree with TRBD1. Germline V lookup: CDR1 MNHNS, CDR2 SASEGT. The V and J ends lost 9 bases and 4 bases, in that order; junction bases with no gene match: 21. This CDR3 is built from 17 residues.

This chain uses TRBV20-1 with TRBJ1-1; 9 bases line up with TRBD1. The CDR3 sequence is 14 residues long. J gave up 3 bases and V 2 bases, and 4 bases lay outside the gene matches. Germline CDR1 and CDR2: DFQATT and SNEGSKA (reference sequence). The CDR3 coding sequence is TGCAGTGCTAGACCATGGACAGGGGACACTGAAGCTTTCTTT. Its protein product is CSARPWTGDTEAFF.

A remark on this clonotype: Since a much larger clone is just one base distant, this may be a read error. The rearrangement joins TRBV18 to TRBJ2-7; maybe TRBD2 (6 bases). Germline V CDR1 and CDR2: KGHSH, LQKENI. CDR3 length equals 16 residues. V was trimmed by 6 bases and J by 7 bases, leaving 25 bases between them. CDR3 amino acids: CASSLLAPSDYNEQYF. The CDR3 nucleotides read TGTGCCAGCTCCCTACTAGCCCCTTCTGACTACAATGAGCAGTACTTC. The full variable domain, its missing parts supplied by reference TRBV18 and TRBJ2-7, is NAGVMQNPRHLVRRRGQEARLRCSPMKGHSHVYWYRQLPEEGLKFMVYLQKENIIDESGMPKERFSAEFPKEGPSILRIQQVVRGDSAAYFCASSLLAPSDYNEQYFGPGTRLTVT.

In DNA form, the CDR3 reads TGTGCCAGCAGGATAGACTCCTCTGGGGCCAACGTCCTGACTTTC. Encoded protein: CASRIDSSGANVLTF. The V gene is TRBV6-1, the J gene TRBJ2-6; unclear D gene. V was shortened by 6 bases and J by 0 bases, with 9 bases between the two germline ends. The CDR3 loop spans 15 amino acids. Germline V CDR1 and CDR2: MNHNS, SASEGT.

About this clonotype itself: Sequence at one end of the junction differs from germline and may be a read error. The chain links TRBV7-9 to TRBJ2-3; D might be TRBD2 (6 bases). CDR1 SEHNR and CDR2 FQNEAQ come from the germline V gene (reference sequence). The CDR3 totals 17 residues. CDR3 sequence (DNA): TGTGTCAGCAGCTTAGTGGCTAGCGTGAGGCTCACAGATACGCAGTATTTT. Its protein is CVSSLVASVRLTDTQYF.

This clonotype was seen more than once but under ten times. The chain links TRBV20-1 to TRBJ2-3, with 10 bases that match TRBD2. Germline-derived CDR1 and CDR2 are DFQATT and SNEGSKA (reference sequence). The CDR3 contains 16 residues. Trimming at V came to 1 base and at J to 6 bases, leaving 10 bases not matched to a gene. The CDR3, as DNA: TGCAGTGCTAGAGGAGCGAGCGGGGGGGCCGGGGATACGCAGTATTTT. Protein product: CSARGASGGAGDTQYF.

This clonotype appeared a few times. The chain recombines TRBV7-2 with TRBJ1-1; D ambiguous. V lost 5 bases and J 9 bases, leaving 19 bases between the germline ends. The CDR3 contains 14 residues. Germline CDR1 is SGHTA and CDR2 is FQGNSA. The CDR3, as DNA: TGTGCCAGCAGCCTAACTATGATGGAAGGTAAAGCTTTCTTT. This codes for CASSLTMMEGKAFF.

In this sample, this clonotype turned up many times. The chain carries TRBV12-3 or TRBV12-4 and TRBJ1-5; 7 bases agree with TRBD1. V was pared by 4 bases and J by 1 base, with 1 base of the junction left unmatched. The CDR3 spans 14 residues. CDR3 coding DNA: TGTGCCAGCAGTTCGACAGGGAGCAATCAGCCCCAGCATTTT. It codes for CASSSTGSNQPQHF.

This clonotype showed up many times. The V gene is TRBV27, the J gene TRBJ2-5, with 10 positions matching TRBD2. The germline gives CDR1 MNHEY, CDR2 SMNVEV (reference sequence). Trimming took 7 bases from V and 5 from J; bases not matched to a gene: 4. This CDR3 has 13 amino acids. CDR3: CASKRGGWETQYF. In nucleotides, the CDR3 is TGTGCCAGCAAGCGGGGGGGTTGGGAGACCCAGTACTTC.

The chain employs TRBV7-2 and TRBJ1-4; D might be TRBD1 (6 bases). Looked up from germline, CDR1 is SGHTA and CDR2 is FQGNSA. V lost 5 bases to trimming and J lost 7 bases, with 17 bases between them. The CDR3 is made up of 15 amino acids. The CDR3 DNA reads TGTGCCAGCAGCGCAGGGGAGGGGCTCGGTGAAAAACTGTTTTTT. Its translation: CASSAGEGLGEKLFF.

Many counts were recorded for this clonotype. The chain combines TRBV15 with TRBJ2-7; TRBD1 might be the D (6 bases). CDR3 length equals 14 residues. Trimming removed 0 bases at V and 6 bases at J, with 12 bases between. Germline V gives CDR1 LNHNV, CDR2 YYDKDF (reference sequence). CDR3 nucleotides: TGTGCCACCAGCAGAGATGAGGGGGTTGGCGAGCAGTACTTC. Protein product: CATSRDEGVGEQYF.